The clone carrying this T cell receptor (beta chain) was seen only once. Its target is not known. A second PCR, run for about 6 to 12 cycles, used a sample-barcoded 5' primer plus a J-beta primer mix. TCRdb independently ran MiXCR on the 5' RACE reads; one entry per CDR3 protein. The data hold 590,000 or so distinct CDR3 sequences, with about 30% observed a single time. Isolation of PBMCs gave at least 7 million cells per sample. The sample originates from a study of blood T cells in healthy people across ages. Notes on the study in general: CMV status of donors was not determined, possibly confounding expanded clonotype changes. The fall in TCR beta diversity per million T cells was roughly linear with age.

The sequence was obtained from a woman of 80 years or more in good health. Sequenced material: blood.

The CDR3 sequence is CASSQDSGLGTQYF. In nucleotides, the CDR3 is TGTGCCAGCAGCCAAGATTCTGGGTTGGGAACCCAGTACTTC. V and J are TRBV7-2 and TRBJ2-5; no firm D call. V lost 5 bases and J lost 8, with 18 bases in between. The CDR3 totals 14 residues. Per the germline V gene, CDR1 is SGHTA and CDR2 is FQGNSA.